What follows are 24 T cell receptor beta chains derived from one specimen sequenced in a study of cytomegalovirus exposure and HLA in healthy donors. It was with 60 Vbeta and 13 Jbeta primers that the PCR ran. Method: immunoSEQ multiplex PCR; TCRdb's copy keeps in-frame clones and lacks some. The sample shows some 190,000 clones, around 83% of them seen only once. The material sequenced was PBMCs. The receptors were gathered from a woman in her thirties or forties in good health and CMV-seronegative.

The chain uses TRBV14 and TRBJ1-3; unclear D gene. CDR3 length: 17 amino acids. Germline CDR1 reads SGHDN; CDR2 reads FVKESK. The V end was cut by 1 base, the J end by 0 bases, with 13 bases between. The CDR3 coding sequence is TGTGCCAGCAGCCAAGGGGCATCCCTGAGCTCTGGAAACACCATATATTTT. This encodes CASSQGASLSSGNTIYF.

This sequence joins TRBV19 and TRBJ1-3; a weak D match, TRBD1 (5 bases). Looked up from germline, CDR1 is LNHDA and CDR2 is SQIVND (reference sequence). V was clipped by 0 bases and J by 4 bases, with 10 bases between them. CDR3 length: 15 amino acids. CDR3 bases: TGTGCCAGTAGTATAGACAGGGAGGACGGAAACACCATATATTTT. Protein sequence: CASSIDREDGNTIYF.

This clone was found a few times. The V gene is TRBV30, the J gene TRBJ2-7, with TRBD2 identical over 11 bases. The CDR3 covers 14 residues. CDR1 is GTSNPN and CDR2 is SVGIG in the germline V gene (reference sequence). The V segment lost 1 base and the J segment 2 bases; nucleotides outside the gene matches: 1. The CDR3 loop reads CAWSAGLAAYEQYF. The CDR3 DNA is TGTGCCTGGAGTGCGGGACTAGCGGCCTACGAGCAGTACTTC.

The chain combines TRBV5-1 with TRBJ2-1, with D maybe TRBD1 (6 bases). Germline-derived CDR1 and CDR2 are SGHRS and YFSETQ. The ends were cut back, 0 bases at V and 0 bases at J, with 13 bases in the middle. The CDR3 has 17 amino acids. CDR3 protein: CASSLVVQGISYNEQFF. CDR3 sequence (DNA): TGCGCCAGCAGCTTGGTAGTACAGGGAATCTCCTACAATGAGCAGTTCTTC.

The genes are TRBV25-1 and TRBJ1-4; D is possibly TRBD1 (6 bases). Trimming pared 1 base from V and 5 bases from J, leaving 17 bases between. CDR3 length: 17 amino acids. Germline CDR1 is MGHDK and CDR2 is SYGVNS. The CDR3 DNA follows: TGTGCCAGCAGTGAATTGGCGGGGGGCGTGAGGAATGAAAAACTGTTTTTT. Its protein is CASSELAGGVRNEKLFF.

V usage is TRBV2 and J usage is TRBJ2-3; D is ambiguous. Trimming took off 5 bases at V and 0 bases at J, with 9 bases between the two ends. CDR1 and CDR2 from the germline V gene are SNHLY and FYNNEI. The CDR3 length is 14 residues. CDR3 DNA sequence: TGTGCCAGCAGTCCATACTCTAGCACAGATACGCAGTATTTT. Translating it yields CASSPYSSTDTQYF. The full variable domain, rest sourced from reference TRBV2 and TRBJ2-3, is EPEVTQTPSHQVTQMGQEVILRCVPISNHLYFYWYRQILGQKVEFLVSFYNNEISEKSEIFDDQFSVERPDGSNFTLKIRSTKLEDSAMYFCASSPYSSTDTQYFGPGTRLTVL.

This clone was found a few times. V is TRBV19 and J is TRBJ2-7; 8 bases agree with TRBD2. Germline loops: CDR1 LNHDA, CDR2 SQIVND (reference sequence). Trimming removed 3 bases from V and 2 bases from J; junction bases left unmatched: 9. The CDR3 extends over 16 amino acids. The CDR3 loop is CASSIGRGGRTYEQYF. CDR3 sequence (DNA): TGTGCCAGTAGTATTGGAAGGGGCGGGAGGACCTACGAGCAGTACTTC.

In DNA form, the CDR3 reads TGTGCCAGCAGCGGGACAGGAAATCAGCCCCAGCATTTT. Encoded protein: CASSGTGNQPQHF. The chain couples TRBV2 to TRBJ1-5, with TRBD1 matching 8 bases. The germline CDR1 and CDR2 sequences are SNHLY and FYNNEI. With 6 bases clipped from V and 4 bases from J, the junction kept 2 bases outside the gene matches. The length of the CDR3 is 13 residues.

This rearrangement joins TRBV7-3 to TRBJ1-1; tentative D call: TRBD1 (5 bases). The ends were cut back, 0 bases at V and 1 base at J, with 9 bases in the middle. The CDR3 extends over 15 amino acids. The germline V gene has CDR1 SGHTA and CDR2 FQGTGA. The CDR3 bases are TGTGCCAGCAGCTTAACTGGGGGGGAGAACACTGAAGCTTTCTTT. Translation gives CASSLTGGENTEAFF. The full variable domain, rest sourced from reference TRBV7-3 and TRBJ1-1, is GAGVSQTPSNKVTEKGKYVELRCDPISGHTALYWYRQSLGQGPEFLIYFQGTGAADDSGLPNDRFFAVRPEGSVSTLKIQRTERGDSAVYLCASSLTGGENTEAFFGQGTRLTVV.

The CDR3: CASSFSRGIRETEAFF. DNA for the CDR3: TGTGCCAGCAGTTTCTCGAGGGGGATCAGAGAGACTGAAGCTTTCTTT. This chain connects TRBV27 to TRBJ1-1; D may be TRBD1 (6 bases). With 3 bases removed from V and 5 bases from J, the gap between germline ends came to 19 bases. This CDR3 is built from 16 residues. Germline assignment: CDR1 MNHEY and CDR2 SMNVEV (reference sequence).

The chain is built from TRBV6-4 and TRBJ1-1; no firm D call. With 6 bases removed from V and 3 bases from J, the gap between germline ends came to 11 bases. Looked up from germline, CDR1 is MRHNA and CDR2 is SNTAGT. CDR3 length: 13 residues. The CDR3 coding sequence is TGTGCCAGCAGCGCCGAGGGCGACACTGAAGCTTTCTTT. It is translated as CASSAEGDTEAFF.

This clone was detected a few times. The rearrangement links TRBV13 to TRBJ2-3, with a possible D match to TRBD2 (6 bases). Trimming shortened V by 5 bases and J by 1 base, and 7 bases separated the two germline ends. CDR3 size: 13 residues. Germline V gives CDR1 PRHDT, CDR2 FYEKMQ (reference sequence). CDR3 bases: TGTGCCAGCAGCCCGGGAGGCACAGATACGCAGTATTTT. This translates into CASSPGGTDTQYF. The whole variable domain, remainder taken from reference TRBV13 and TRBJ2-3, is AAGVIQSPRHLIKEKRETATLKCYPIPRHDTVYWYQQGPGQDPQFLISFYEKMQSDKGSIPDRFSAQQFSDYHSELNMSSLELGDSALYFCASSPGGTDTQYFGPGTRLTVL.

J is TRBJ2-7 and V is TRBV18; D possibly corresponds to TRBD2 (6 bases). V gave up 3 bases and J gave up 7 bases, with 10 bases separating them. The CDR3 consists of 12 residues. Germline V gene lookup returns CDR1 KGHSH and CDR2 LQKENI. CDR3 region: CASSPGSGEQYV. CDR3 nucleotide sequence: TGTGCCAGCTCACCGGGGAGCGGGGAGCAGTACGTC.

This clone turned up a few times. The chain recombines TRBV19 with TRBJ2-5, with no clear D. V was trimmed by 2 bases and J by 2 bases, leaving 12 bases between them. The CDR3 totals 15 residues. Germline V gene sequence: CDR1 LNHDA, CDR2 SQIVND (reference sequence). The CDR3 bases are TGTGCCAGTAGTATATCTACGCGGATTCAAGAGACCCAGTACTTC. This codes for CASSISTRIQETQYF. Combining the CDR3 with reference TRBV19 and TRBJ2-5 gives the whole variable domain DGGITQSPKYLFRKEGQNVTLSCEQNLNHDAMYWYRQDPGQGLRLIYYSQIVNDFQKGDIAEGYSVSREKKESFPLTVTSAQKNPTAFYLCASSISTRIQETQYFGPGTRLLVL.

This chain joins TRBV5-1 and TRBJ2-2; 12 bases fit TRBD2. This CDR3 contains 17 residues. V shed 4 bases, J shed 4 bases, and the junction held 8 bases outside the gene matches. Germline CDR1 is SGHRS and CDR2 is YFSETQ. The CDR3 nucleotides are TGCGCCAGCAGCCCGGCCGGGACTAGCGGGTCCACCGGGGAGCTGTTTTTT. Translation: CASSPAGTSGSTGELFF.

The rearrangement joins TRBV5-4 to TRBJ1-2; TRBD1 might be the D (5 bases). V was trimmed by 4 bases and J by 0 bases, leaving 13 bases between them. The CDR3 sequence is 15 residues long. CDR1 and CDR2 (germline): SGHNT, YYREEE (reference sequence). CDR3 sequence: CASSLAAGTNYGYTF. For the CDR3, the DNA is TGTGCCAGCAGCCTGGCGGCAGGGACTAACTATGGCTACACCTTC.

V is TRBV4-3 and J is TRBJ1-1; TRBD1 is a possible D gene (5 bases). V was clipped by 4 bases and J by 1 base, with 7 bases between them. The CDR3 spans 13 residues. Germline CDR1 reads LGHNA; CDR2 reads YSLEER. The CDR3 sequence is CASSPTGNTEAFF. CDR3 in DNA: TGCGCCAGCAGCCCTACAGGGAACACTGAAGCTTTCTTT.

This chain joins TRBV21-1 and TRBJ2-4; TRBD2 is taken as the D call from the table, unchecked against the DNA. TRBV21-1 is a pseudogene. The length of the CDR3 is 19 residues. CDR3 residues: CASSKEEREGLAAKNIQYF. The CDR3 region has the DNA TGTGCCAGCAGCAAAGAGGAGCGGGAGGGCCTAGCGGCCAAAAACATTCAGTACTTC.

The rearrangement uses TRBV30 and TRBJ2-7, with D possibly TRBD2 on 6 matching bases. Trimming pared 7 bases from V and 2 bases from J, leaving 12 bases between. The germline V gene encodes CDR1 GTSNPN and CDR2 SVGIG (reference sequence). The CDR3 consists of 12 residues. CDR3 loop: CASSRGTYEQYF. The DNA for the CDR3 is TGTGCCTCAAGTCGGGGGACCTACGAGCAGTACTTC.

This chain joins TRBV11-3 and TRBJ1-2; 11 bases agree with TRBD1. The CDR3 length is 19 residues. With V trimmed by 5 bases and J by 4 bases, 18 bases remained unmatched. Germline V lookup: CDR1 SGHNT, CDR2 YENEEA. The CDR3 loop is CASSPEGGTGGSEAYGYTF. The CDR3 DNA reads TGTGCCAGCAGCCCAGAGGGGGGGACAGGGGGTTCTGAGGCCTATGGCTACACCTTC.

This chain joins TRBV7-8 and TRBJ1-5; D is perhaps TRBD1 (5 bases). V was clipped by 6 bases and J by 9 bases, with 27 bases between them. The V gene's germline CDR1 is SGHVS and CDR2 FQNEAQ. The CDR3 length is 17 residues. In DNA form, the CDR3 reads TGTGCCAGCAGTCCGACCCGAACAGCTAACAACGGGGGGCCCCAGCATTTT. The encoded protein is CASSPTRTANNGGPQHF.

This clone came up once. This chain uses TRBV27 with TRBJ1-2, with 9 bases fitting TRBD1. CDR3 length: 13 residues. CDR1 MNHEY and CDR2 SMNVEV come from the germline V gene (reference sequence). J was trimmed by 8 bases and V by 4 bases; bases with no gene match: 5. This chain's CDR3 is CASSSQGAHGYTF. In nucleotides, the CDR3 is TGTGCCAGCAGTTCACAGGGGGCGCACGGCTACACCTTC.

This clone came up a few times. The rearrangement joins TRBV7-2 to TRBJ2-2; the match to TRBD1 covers 8 bases. V was pared by 5 bases and J by 5 bases, with 10 bases of the junction left unmatched. This CDR3 region has 16 residues. Looked up from germline, CDR1 is SGHTA and CDR2 is FQGNSA. CDR3 residues: CASSAPGGARTGELFF. CDR3 coding DNA: TGTGCCAGCAGCGCACCAGGGGGCGCAAGGACCGGGGAGCTGTTTTTT.

The chain combines TRBV4-3 with TRBJ1-2; D remains unclear. CDR3 length: 14 residues. V was clipped by 4 bases and J by 0 bases, with 9 bases between them. Germline lookup yields CDR1 LGHNA and CDR2 YSLEER. As DNA, the CDR3 is TGCGCCAGCAGCCCCCGCCACACTAACTATGGCTACACCTTC. This codes for CASSPRHTNYGYTF.